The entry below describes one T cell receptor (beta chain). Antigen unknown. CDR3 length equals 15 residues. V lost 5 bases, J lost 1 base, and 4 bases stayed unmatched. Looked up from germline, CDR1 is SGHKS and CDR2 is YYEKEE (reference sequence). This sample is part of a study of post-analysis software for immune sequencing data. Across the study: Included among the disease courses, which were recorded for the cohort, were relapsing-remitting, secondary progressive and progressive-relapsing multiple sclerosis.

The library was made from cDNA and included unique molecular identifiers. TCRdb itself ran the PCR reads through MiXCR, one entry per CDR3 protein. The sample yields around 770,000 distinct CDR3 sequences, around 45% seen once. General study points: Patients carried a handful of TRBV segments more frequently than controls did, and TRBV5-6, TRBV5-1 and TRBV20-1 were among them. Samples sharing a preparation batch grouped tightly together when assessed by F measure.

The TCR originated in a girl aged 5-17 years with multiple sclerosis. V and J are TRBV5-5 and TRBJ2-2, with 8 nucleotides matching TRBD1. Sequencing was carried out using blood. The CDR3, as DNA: TGTGCCAGCAGTTCCAGGGGGCTGAACACCGGGGAGCTGTTTTTT. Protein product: CASSSRGLNTGELFF. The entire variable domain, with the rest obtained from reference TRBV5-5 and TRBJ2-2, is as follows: DAGVTQSPTHLIKTRGQQVTLRCSPISGHKSVSWYQQVLGQGPQFIFQYYEKEERGRGNFPDRFSARQFPNYSSELNVNALLLGDSALYLCASSSRGLNTGELFFGEGSRLTVL.